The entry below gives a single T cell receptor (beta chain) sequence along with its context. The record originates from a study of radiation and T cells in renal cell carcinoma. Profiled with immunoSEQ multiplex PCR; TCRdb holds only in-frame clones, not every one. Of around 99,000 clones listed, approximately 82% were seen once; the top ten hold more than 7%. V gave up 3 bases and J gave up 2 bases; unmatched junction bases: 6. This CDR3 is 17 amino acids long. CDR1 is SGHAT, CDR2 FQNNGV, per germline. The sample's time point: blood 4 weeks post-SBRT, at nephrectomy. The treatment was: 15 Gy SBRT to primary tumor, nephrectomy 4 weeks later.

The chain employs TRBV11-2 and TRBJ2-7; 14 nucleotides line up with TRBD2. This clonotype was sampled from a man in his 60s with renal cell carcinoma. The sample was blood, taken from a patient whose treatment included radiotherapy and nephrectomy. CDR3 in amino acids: CASSLGTSGSTPYEQYF. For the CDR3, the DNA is TGTGCCAGCAGCTTGGGGACTAGCGGGAGTACCCCCTACGAGCAGTACTTC. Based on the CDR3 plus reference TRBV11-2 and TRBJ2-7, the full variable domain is EAGVAQSPRYKIIEKRQSVAFWCNPISGHATLYWYQQILGQGPKLLIQFQNNGVVDDSQLPKDRFSAERLKGVDSTLKIQPAKLEDSAVYLCASSLGTSGSTPYEQYFGPGTRLTVT.